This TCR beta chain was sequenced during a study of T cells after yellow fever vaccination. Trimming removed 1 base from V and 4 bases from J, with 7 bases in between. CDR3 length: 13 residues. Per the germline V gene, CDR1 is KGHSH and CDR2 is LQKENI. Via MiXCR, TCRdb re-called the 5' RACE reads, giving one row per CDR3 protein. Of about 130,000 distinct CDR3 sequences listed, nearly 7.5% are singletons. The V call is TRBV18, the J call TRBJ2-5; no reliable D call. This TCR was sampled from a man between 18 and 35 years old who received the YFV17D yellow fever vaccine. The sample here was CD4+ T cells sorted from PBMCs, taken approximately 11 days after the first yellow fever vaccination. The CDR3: CASSPLPVETQYF. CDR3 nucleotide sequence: TGTGCCAGCTCACCACTACCGGTAGAGACCCAGTACTTC. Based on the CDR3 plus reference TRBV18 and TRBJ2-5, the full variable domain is NAGVMQNPRHLVRRRGQEARLRCSPMKGHSHVYWYRQLPEEGLKFMVYLQKENIIDESGMPKERFSAEFPKEGPSILRIQQVVRGDSAAYFCASSPLPVETQYFGPGTRLLVL.